Detailed here is one T cell receptor (beta chain). Its antigen is not identified. The data stem from a study of glioma-infiltrating T cells after dendritic cell vaccination. Study outcomes and limitations: Patients with more pretreatment TILs had longer time to progression and survival.

Up to 2 ug genomic DNA was used for TCRB CDR3 amplification. Primers: 60 V beta forward and 13 J beta reverse. Profiling relied on immunoSEQ multiplex PCR, and the TCRdb table lists in-frame clones only, not all of them. The sample carries about 92,000 clones, about nine tenths recorded once. The CDR3 has 13 amino acids. The ends were cut back, 5 bases at V and 10 bases at J, with 15 bases in the middle. Germline assignment: CDR1 KGHSH and CDR2 LQKENI. The specimen was blood, collected before dendritic cell vaccination. The receptor was derived from a human donor with glioblastoma. V and J are TRBV18 and TRBJ1-5, with a tentative D call TRBD1 (6 bases). The CDR3 reads CASSSAQGYPQHF. CDR3 coding DNA: TGTGCCAGCTCATCCGCCCAGGGGTACCCCCAGCATTTT.